One T cell receptor beta chain is described in this entry. Its antigen is not known. Compared with germline, one end of the junction differs, possibly owing to a read error. The record originates from a study of tumor and adjacent non-tumor tissue in lung cancer. Study overall: The patients, roughly eleven men and about 5 women, were about 31 to 76 with stage I to III disease.

Germline V gene lookup returns CDR1 SGHAT and CDR2 FQNNGV. This CDR3 region has 15 residues. Findings and limits, study-wide: Top 100 clones took a larger repertoire share in normal lung.

RNA was extracted from bulk tissue without any cell sorting. Between August and November 2014, newly diagnosed, chemotherapy-naive lung cancer patients underwent thoracic surgery in China. A modified ARM-PCR protocol with three rounds of nested PCR amplified TCRbeta. From the multiplex PCR reads, TCRdb called clonotypes with MiXCR, one entry per CDR3 protein. The sample includes tens of thousands of distinct CDR3 sequences, around 60% of them seen just once. The TCR comes from a man in his forties or fifties with non-small cell lung cancer. The sequenced sample consisted of lung tumor tissue. V is TRBV11-2 and J is TRBJ2-3; the match to TRBD1 covers 8 bases. The CDR3 nucleotides read TGTGCCAGCAACTTAGTAGAGGGACAGGCGGATACGCAGTATTTT. Its protein is CASNLVEGQADTQYF.